One and the same sample provided the 25 T cell receptor beta chains below, sequenced in a study of human T cells and chemical hapten exposure. TCRdb reanalysed the RACE reads using MiXCR and keeps one entry per CDR3 protein. The table has about 61,000 distinct CDR3 sequences, around 6.6% seen once. Indicated time point: pre-sensitization, week 0. Treatment in this sample: therapeutic diphenylcyclopropenone sensitization with weekly scalp DPC. The sample consisted of whole blood, taken in connection with sensitization to the hapten diphenylcyclopropenone (DPC). Receptor source: a woman aged 30 to 39 with alopecia areata. Some clones in this sample may be carry-over from other donors' samples.

This clonotype was seen a handful of times. The genes are TRBV10-3 and TRBJ1-1; 12 nucleotides line up with TRBD1. The CDR3 has 18 amino acids. CDR1 is ENHRY and CDR2 is SYGVKD in the germline V gene. V shed 10 bases, J shed 4 bases, and the junction held 19 bases outside the gene matches. The CDR3 DNA reads TGTGCCACTGTCCCCGGTAGTGGGACAGGGGGCTTGGGCACTGAAGCTTTCTTT. It is translated as CATVPGSGTGGLGTEAFF.

This clonotype was detected many times. The J gene is TRBJ2-7, the V gene TRBV10-2; no clear D gene. This CDR3 is 13 amino acids long. Trimming shortened V by 7 bases and J by 2 bases, and 12 bases separated the two germline ends. Germline lookup yields CDR1 WSHSY and CDR2 SAAADI. The CDR3 loop is CASTDLETYEQYF. The DNA of the CDR3 is TGCGCCAGCACTGATCTGGAGACCTACGAGCAGTACTTC.

The table lists this clonotype with a few counts. The CDR3 here is CASSQGSSGVRTYEQYF. The DNA of the CDR3 is TGTGCCAGCAGCCAAGGATCCTCTGGGGTACGAACCTACGAGCAGTACTTC. V is TRBV3-1 and J is TRBJ2-7; D call uncertain. V shed 1 base and J shed 2 bases, with 18 bases lying between them. The V gene's germline CDR1 is LGHDT and CDR2 YNNKEL (reference sequence). This CDR3 spans 17 amino acids.

The sample holds many counts of this clonotype. This CDR3 is CASRDSLSLDTQYF. The DNA for the CDR3 is TGTGCCAGCAGGGACTCACTCAGTCTAGATACGCAGTATTTT. The chain joins TRBV6-1 to TRBJ2-3; possible D gene TRBD2, 5 bases. V lost 6 bases to trimming and J lost 5 bases, with 15 bases between them. CDR1 and CDR2 from the germline V gene are MNHNS and SASEGT. The CDR3 sequence is 14 residues long.

In this sample, this clonotype turned up many times. The V gene is TRBV20-1, the J gene TRBJ1-6, with D maybe TRBD1 (6 bases). CDR3 length: 12 residues. The germline gives CDR1 DFQATT, CDR2 SNEGSKA (reference sequence). Trimming removed 4 bases from V and 9 bases from J, with 10 bases in between. The CDR3 coding sequence is TGCAGTGCTAAGGACAGACTTTCACCCCTCCACTTT. Protein: CSAKDRLSPLHF.

This chain links TRBV4-2 with TRBJ1-5; D unresolved. The V gene's germline CDR1 is LGHNA and CDR2 YNFKEQ. Trimming removed 0 bases from V and 3 bases from J, with 18 bases in between. This CDR3 is built from 18 residues. The CDR3 DNA follows: TGTGCCAGCAGCCAAGAGGCGAGTCGGAGAGCATCCAATCAGCCCCAGCATTTT. It yields the protein CASSQEASRRASNQPQHF.

The chain couples TRBV29-1 to TRBJ2-3; 8 bases agree with TRBD2. Germline trimming cut 6 bases from V and 4 bases from J; bases unmatched to any gene: 9. The CDR3 has 14 residues. Germline V lookup: CDR1 SQVTM, CDR2 ANQGSEA. The CDR3 sequence: CSVHVGLAADTQYF. The CDR3 DNA reads TGCAGCGTCCACGTTGGACTAGCAGCAGATACGCAGTATTTT.

This clonotype appeared many times. The J gene is TRBJ1-1, the V gene TRBV7-9, with 8 bases that match TRBD1. V was clipped by 3 bases and J by 5 bases; unmatched bases: 8. Germline loops: CDR1 SEHNR, CDR2 FQNEAQ (reference sequence). CDR3 length: 15 amino acids. CDR3 sequence reads: CASSLREQGGTEAFF. DNA for the CDR3: TGTGCCAGCAGCTTGAGGGAACAGGGGGGAACTGAAGCTTTCTTT.

The chain has TRBV5-1 and TRBJ1-4; TRBD1 agrees at 7 bases. The CDR3 is made up of 15 amino acids. CDR1 is SGHRS and CDR2 is YFSETQ in the germline V gene. V shed 0 bases and J 8 bases; nucleotides not matched to a gene: 7. The CDR3 spells CASSLGLTGEEKLFF. The CDR3, as DNA: TGCGCCAGCAGCTTGGGACTAACAGGGGAAGAAAAACTGTTTTTT.

This clonotype was observed many times. V and J are TRBV12-3 or TRBV12-4 and TRBJ1-6; D remains unclear. This CDR3 region has 13 residues. Trimming took off 3 bases at V and 9 bases at J, with 9 bases between the two ends. The CDR3 loop is CASSLQGSSPLHF. As DNA, the CDR3 is TGTGCCAGCAGTTTGCAAGGGAGTTCACCCCTCCACTTT.

Note on this clonotype: One base away lies a much larger clone, so this may be a sequencing read error. The chain has TRBV7-8 and TRBJ1-1; D is uncertain. There are 18 residues in the CDR3. Germline values: CDR1 SGHVS, CDR2 FQNEAQ. V lost 0 bases and J 7 bases, leaving 24 bases between the germline ends. CDR3: CASSLAPTVRQTSLEAFF. The DNA for the CDR3 is TGTGCCAGCAGCTTAGCCCCAACCGTACGGCAGACTTCCCTTGAAGCTTTCTTT.

A few counts support this clonotype. The genes are TRBV20-1 and TRBJ2-1, with 9 positions matching TRBD2. There are 14 residues in the CDR3. Germline-derived CDR1 and CDR2 are DFQATT and SNEGSKA (reference sequence). J was trimmed by 8 bases and V by 4 bases; bases with no gene match: 9. The CDR3 here is CSAMLGAGGHEQFF. Written as DNA, the CDR3 is TGCAGTGCTATGCTCGGGGCGGGGGGGCATGAGCAGTTCTTC.

There are a few counts of this clonotype. The J gene is TRBJ1-5, the V gene TRBV6-2 or TRBV6-3; D not resolved. The CDR3 contains 15 residues. Germline CDR1 reads MNHEY; CDR2 reads SVGEGT. V shed 0 bases and J shed 4 bases, with 10 bases lying between them. The CDR3 DNA reads TGTGCCAGCAGTTACTCCGACGGAGCTAATCAGCCCCAGCATTTT. As protein: CASSYSDGANQPQHF.

Concerning this clonotype itself: Just one base apart from a much larger clone, this may be a read error. The V call is TRBV12-3 or TRBV12-4, the J call TRBJ2-1; D call uncertain. This CDR3 is built from 13 residues. Trimming took 6 bases from V and 5 from J, leaving 11 bases between them. As DNA, the CDR3 is TGTGCCAGCAGGCCCGGGTCCGACAATGAGCAGTTCTTC. Translating it yields CASRPGSDNEQFF.

Turning to this clonotype: Possible read error: a much larger clone is one base away. The chain is built from TRBV20-1 and TRBJ1-1; maybe TRBD1 (5 bases). Germline V gene data show CDR1 as DFQATT and CDR2 as SNEGSKA (reference sequence). The V end lost 4 bases, the J end lost 0 bases, and 15 bases lay between the germline ends. The CDR3 spans 15 residues. The CDR3 sequence: CSANYGTRLNTEAFF. The CDR3, as DNA: TGCAGTGCTAATTACGGGACTCGTTTGAACACTGAAGCTTTCTTT.

The sample holds a few counts of this clonotype. This chain joins TRBV7-3 and TRBJ2-1; D is perhaps TRBD1 (6 bases). V was clipped by 5 bases and J by 9 bases, with 20 bases between them. CDR3 length equals 15 residues. The germline V gene has CDR1 SGHTA and CDR2 FQGTGA. This CDR3 is CASSQAGAGYSEQFF. The CDR3 region has the DNA TGTGCCAGCAGCCAGGCAGGGGCCGGTTATAGTGAGCAGTTCTTC. The full variable domain, its missing parts supplied by reference TRBV7-3 and TRBJ2-1, is GAGVSQTPSNKVTEKGKYVELRCDPISGHTALYWYRQSLGQGPEFLIYFQGTGAADDSGLPNDRFFAVRPEGSVSTLKIQRTERGDSAVYLCASSQAGAGYSEQFFGPGTRLTVL.

This chain links TRBV4-2 with TRBJ2-3; perhaps TRBD2 as D (7 bases). The germline V gene encodes CDR1 LGHNA and CDR2 YNFKEQ. The CDR3 runs 17 residues. The CDR3 sequence: CERRKERGGGSTDTQYF. CDR3 coding DNA: TGTGAAAGAAGAAAAGAAAGAGGGGGAGGGAGCACAGATACGCAGTATTTT.

The sample holds many counts of this clonotype. The chain has TRBV2 and TRBJ1-2; D ambiguous. Germline V gives CDR1 SNHLY, CDR2 FYNNEI. This CDR3 has 15 amino acids. With 2 bases removed from V and 8 bases from J, the gap between germline ends came to 18 bases. The CDR3 DNA follows: TGTGCCAGCAGTGAACGGGTACAGACTTCCCTGGGCTACACCTTC. It encodes CASSERVQTSLGYTF.

Of note for this clonotype: Just one base apart from a much larger clone, this may be a read error. The chain combines TRBV18 with TRBJ1-1; 7 nucleotides agree with TRBD1. Germline CDR1 is KGHSH and CDR2 is LQKENI. This CDR3 region has 15 residues. The CDR3, as DNA: TGTGCCGGCTCACGGTCTACAGGGGAGGGCACTGAAGCTTTCTTT. Its protein is CAGSRSTGEGTEAFF. Drawing the rest from reference TRBV18 and TRBJ1-1, the complete variable domain is NAGVMQNPRHLVRRRGQEARLRCSPMKGHSHVYWYRQLPEEGLKFMVYLQKENIIDESGMPKERFSAEFPKEGPSILRIQQVVRGDSAAYFCAGSRSTGEGTEAFFGQGTRLTVV.

The sample holds many counts of this clonotype. J is TRBJ1-3 and V is TRBV5-6; D remains unclear. Germline V gives CDR1 SGHDT, CDR2 YYEEEE. V dropped 1 base and J dropped 2 bases, with 7 bases sitting between them. The CDR3 is 14 amino acids. The CDR3: CASSLYRPGNTIYF. In DNA form, the CDR3 reads TGTGCCAGCAGCTTGTATCGGCCTGGAAACACCATATATTTT.

The table lists this clonotype with a few counts. This chain's CDR3 is CASRHTEGRQYF. The CDR3 DNA follows: TGTGCCAGCAGGCATACCGAGGGGAGGCAGTACTTC. This rearrangement joins TRBV3-1 to TRBJ2-7; D possibly matches TRBD1 or TRBD2 (5 bases each). Trimming removed 6 bases at V and 9 bases at J, with 15 bases between. The CDR3 covers 12 residues. The V gene's germline CDR1 is LGHDT and CDR2 YNNKEL (reference sequence).

This clonotype has ten or more counts. The chain's CDR3 is CASSVGGTGPFEQYF. In DNA, the CDR3 is TGTGCCAGCAGTGTAGGCGGGACAGGGCCTTTCGAGCAGTACTTC. The J gene is TRBJ2-7, the V gene TRBV28, with 9 bases aligning to TRBD1. Germline lookup yields CDR1 MDHEN and CDR2 SYDVKM. The CDR3 spans 15 residues. J lost 6 bases, V lost 5 bases, and 11 bases had no gene match.

This clonotype has more than one count but fewer than ten. The chain employs TRBV11-2 and TRBJ1-1; D remains ambiguous. V was shortened by 2 bases and J by 1 base, with 11 bases between the two germline ends. Germline assignment: CDR1 SGHAT and CDR2 FQNNGV. The length of the CDR3 is 15 residues. CDR3 region: CASSLLQPPNTEAFF. The CDR3 bases are TGTGCCAGCAGCTTATTGCAGCCACCGAACACTGAAGCTTTCTTT.

This clonotype was counted ten times or more. The rearrangement uses TRBV11-1 and TRBJ2-5; D possibly corresponds to TRBD2 (6 bases). CDR3 length: 12 residues. Germline V gives CDR1 SGHAT, CDR2 FQDESV (reference sequence). Trimming removed 7 bases from V and 5 bases from J, with 11 bases in between. As DNA, the CDR3 is TGTGCCAGCAAACGCGGAGGGGAGACCCAGTACTTC. Its translation is CASKRGGETQYF.

This clonotype was picked up many times. The chain has TRBV29-1 and TRBJ1-1, with TRBD1 matching over 7 bases. This CDR3 spans 12 amino acids. Germline V lookup: CDR1 SQVTM, CDR2 ANQGSEA. Trimming took 5 bases from V and 4 from J; bases not matched to a gene: 4. The CDR3 DNA follows: TGCAGCGTTATACAGGGGCGCACTGAAGCTTTCTTT. It encodes CSVIQGRTEAFF.